The text below deals with one T cell receptor beta chain. Antigen specificity is unknown. The CDR3 is made up of 14 amino acids. Germline CDR1 reads MDHEN; CDR2 reads SYDVKM. V shed 4 bases, J shed 2 bases, and the junction held 2 bases outside the gene matches. The table came from immunoSEQ multiplex PCR; TCRdb's copy has only in-frame clones and leaves some out. Of approximately 1.9 million clones listed, roughly 95% are singletons. The data are from a study of shared clonotypes between healthy human individuals. Study overall: Aged 18 to 49, the donors were two women and a few men. Study-wide results and limits: Roughly 5% of naive CD4 clonotypes were common to a handful of donors.

Positive CCR7 selection of CD45RO-negative cells yielded the naive CD8 cells, and terminally differentiated effector memory CD45RA+ cells were excluded. This clonotype was sampled from a man aged 18 to 30 in good health. Some clones in this sample may be carry-over from other donors' samples. The sequenced sample consisted of naive CD8+ T cells from PBMCs. This chain uses TRBV28 with TRBJ1-2; TRBD1 aligns across 9 bases. As DNA, the CDR3 is TGTGCCAGCAGTTCCGGGACAGGGAACTATGGCTACACCTTC. It specifies CASSSGTGNYGYTF.